This passage covers 26 T cell receptor beta chains from one sample sequenced in a study of T cell repertoires in cytomegalovirus infection. No antigen is known for these receptors. From the reads, TCRdb called clonotypes with MiXCR, one entry per CDR3 protein. The table shows 150,000 to 200,000 distinct CDR3 sequences, with roughly 21% occurring only once. The sequencing used CD8+ T cells from cultured PBMCs, collected from culture after CMV antigen stimulation. The receptors here all came from a human donor in good health (CMV status not recorded). Some clones in this sample may be carry-over from other donors' samples.

This clonotype has just a few counts. The chain couples TRBV7-8 to TRBJ2-1; the D gene is possibly TRBD2 (5 bases). This CDR3 has 15 amino acids. V lost 2 bases to trimming and J lost 6 bases, with 14 bases between them. CDR1 is SGHVS and CDR2 is FQNEAQ in the germline V gene. This CDR3 is CASSLTALGSNEQFF. The CDR3 DNA is TGTGCCAGCAGCTTAACGGCACTAGGAAGCAATGAGCAGTTCTTC. The full variable domain, rest sourced from reference TRBV7-8 and TRBJ2-1, is GAGVSQSPRYKVAKRGQDVALRCDPISGHVSLFWYQQALGQGPEFLTYFQNEAQLDKSGLPSDRFFAERPEGSVSTLKIQRTQQEDSAVYLCASSLTALGSNEQFFGPGTRLTVL.

About this clonotype itself: This could be a read error, since a much larger clone is one nucleotide away. V usage is TRBV7-8 and J usage is TRBJ1-5; D ambiguous. This CDR3 is 13 amino acids long. V lost 0 bases to trimming and J lost 6 bases, with 6 bases between them. The germline gives CDR1 SGHVS, CDR2 FQNEAQ. CDR3 in amino acids: CASSLAWGQPQHF. CDR3 DNA sequence: TGTGCCAGCAGCTTAGCTTGGGGTCAGCCCCAGCATTTT.

This sequence joins TRBV9 and TRBJ1-2; D is perhaps TRBD1 (5 bases). The V end lost 6 bases, the J end lost 4 bases, and 13 bases lay between the germline ends. This CDR3 has 13 residues. Looked up from germline, CDR1 is SGDLS and CDR2 is YYNGEE. The CDR3 nucleotides are TGTGCCAGCAACCTAGGGGTCGGCTATGGCTACACCTTC. It specifies CASNLGVGYGYTF. Supplemented by reference TRBV9 and TRBJ1-2, the full variable domain reads DSGVTQTPKHLITATGQRVTLRCSPRSGDLSVYWYQQSLDQGLQFLIQYYNGEERAKGNILERFSAQQFPDLHSELNLSSLELGDSALYFCASNLGVGYGYTFGSGTRLTVV.

V usage is TRBV7-3 and J usage is TRBJ2-6; D is perhaps TRBD1 or TRBD2 (5 bases each). CDR3 length: 16 amino acids. Germline assignment: CDR1 SGHTA and CDR2 FQGTGA. V dropped 2 bases and J dropped 3 bases, with 11 bases sitting between them. The CDR3 DNA reads as TGTGCCAGCAGCTTACGGGGCTTATATGGGGCCAACGTCCTGACTTTC. As protein: CASSLRGLYGANVLTF.

J is TRBJ1-2 and V is TRBV7-8; D gene unclear. The CDR3 is 15 amino acids. V was trimmed by 4 bases and J by 0 bases, leaving 12 bases between them. Germline loops: CDR1 SGHVS, CDR2 FQNEAQ. For the CDR3, the DNA is TGTGCCAGCAGCTCCCGAGGACTAGCTAACTATGGCTACACCTTC. Amino acids: CASSSRGLANYGYTF.

The CDR3 DNA reads TGTGCCAGCAGCTCCCCGGGGGAGCGGGGGGCCCTCAGGGATACGCAGTATTTT. As protein: CASSSPGERGALRDTQYF. The V and J genes are TRBV11-2 and TRBJ2-3, with 9 bases that match TRBD2. V lost 4 bases to trimming and J lost 6 bases; unmatched junction nucleotides: 17. CDR3 length: 18 amino acids. Germline V gives CDR1 SGHAT, CDR2 FQNNGV.

The chain couples TRBV5-4 to TRBJ2-5, with TRBD1 matching 7 bases. The V gene's germline CDR1 is SGHNT and CDR2 YYREEE (reference sequence). V trimming: 0 bases; J trimming: 2 bases; junction bases outside the gene matches: 1. The length of the CDR3 is 14 residues. CDR3 protein: CASSLGDRQETQYF. In DNA form, the CDR3 reads TGTGCCAGCAGCTTGGGGGACAGACAAGAGACCCAGTACTTC.

This clonotype was counted only a few times. This chain links TRBV20-1 with TRBJ2-1; D gene ambiguous. This CDR3 comprises 11 residues. Germline V gene sequence: CDR1 DFQATT, CDR2 SNEGSKA (reference sequence). Trimming took off 2 bases at V and 9 bases at J, with 8 bases between the two ends. The CDR3 region is CSARIVTEQFF. In DNA, the CDR3 is TGCAGTGCTAGAATTGTCACTGAGCAGTTCTTC.

This clonotype appeared many times. The V and J genes are TRBV7-6 and TRBJ1-1; D gene ambiguous. V lost 1 base to trimming and J lost 2 bases, with 8 bases between them. The CDR3 spans 14 residues. CDR1 is SGHVS, CDR2 FNYEAQ, per germline. As DNA, the CDR3 is TGTGCCAGCAGCTTAGGTTCCGACAACACTGAAGCTTTCTTT. It is translated as CASSLGSDNTEAFF.

The chain couples TRBV7-6 to TRBJ2-5, with 7 bases identical to TRBD1. The CDR3 runs 14 residues. Germline CDR1 SGHVS, CDR2 FNYEAQ. With V trimmed by 5 bases and J by 1 base, 4 bases remained unmatched. The CDR3 is CASSKTGSQETQYF. In nucleotides, the CDR3 is TGTGCCAGCAGCAAGACAGGGAGCCAAGAGACCCAGTACTTC.

The chain has TRBV7-8 and TRBJ1-1, with D perhaps TRBD1 (5 bases). The V and J ends lost 0 bases and 0 bases respectively, with 8 bases between them. CDR3 length: 15 amino acids. CDR1 and CDR2 (germline): SGHVS, FQNEAQ. CDR3 DNA: TGTGCCAGCAGCTTAGCGGGGGGGATGAACACTGAAGCTTTCTTT. Translated, it gives CASSLAGGMNTEAFF.

The table lists this clonotype with a few counts. The chain couples TRBV7-8 to TRBJ2-2; TRBD1 agrees at 7 bases. The CDR3 is 14 residues long. The ends lost 5 bases at V and 4 bases at J; junction bases unmatched: 4. Germline V gene sequence: CDR1 SGHVS, CDR2 FQNEAQ. The CDR3 protein is CASSDREGTGELFF. As DNA, the CDR3 is TGTGCCAGCAGCGACAGGGAAGGCACCGGGGAGCTGTTTTTT.

The V and J genes are TRBV7-6 and TRBJ1-1; 7 nucleotides match TRBD1. J was trimmed by 7 bases and V by 5 bases; bases with no gene match: 10. The CDR3 contains 14 residues. Looked up from germline, CDR1 is SGHVS and CDR2 is FNYEAQ. The CDR3 region is CASSPTGALDEAFF. CDR3 sequence (DNA): TGTGCCAGCAGCCCCACAGGGGCATTAGATGAAGCTTTCTTT.

This clonotype was seen a handful of times. V is TRBV6-6 and J is TRBJ2-1, with unresolved D. Germline loops: CDR1 MNHNY, CDR2 SVGAGI (reference sequence). V was cut by 6 bases and J by 5 bases, with 2 bases left in between. This CDR3 comprises 10 residues. CDR3 sequence: CASSNNEQFF. The CDR3 DNA sequence: TGTGCCAGCAGCAACAATGAGCAGTTCTTC.

This clonotype is classed as medium-sized. CDR3 residues: CASSVGRVRNNEKLFF. Here the CDR3 DNA reads TGTGCCAGCAGCGTAGGCAGGGTGCGGAATAATGAAAAACTGTTTTTT. The rearrangement links TRBV9 to TRBJ1-4; TRBD1 is a possible D gene (5 bases). V gave up 0 bases and J gave up 4 bases, with 13 bases separating them. The germline gives CDR1 SGDLS, CDR2 YYNGEE. This CDR3 is 16 amino acids long.

This clonotype came up a few times. The CDR3 region has the DNA TGTGCCAGCAGCTTTAATCCATGGGGAAAGAATGAGCAGTTCTTC. It encodes CASSFNPWGKNEQFF. The rearrangement links TRBV7-2 to TRBJ2-1; D ambiguous. The V gene's germline CDR1 is SGHTA and CDR2 FQGNSA. The length of the CDR3 is 15 residues. V lost 3 bases and J 7 bases, leaving 16 bases between the germline ends.

The V call is TRBV7-9, the J call TRBJ2-7; 7 positions agree with TRBD2. The CDR3 consists of 17 residues. With V trimmed by 5 bases and J by 0 bases, 13 bases remained unmatched. CDR1 is SEHNR and CDR2 is FQNEAQ in the germline V gene (reference sequence). For the CDR3, the DNA is TGTGCCAGCAGCCTTGGTTTCGGGCGGGGGAGCTCCTACGAGCAGTACTTC. Its translation: CASSLGFGRGSSYEQYF.

The chain recombines TRBV9 with TRBJ1-1; 10 bases fit TRBD1. V shed 1 base and J 5 bases; nucleotides not matched to a gene: 11. The CDR3 is made up of 17 amino acids. The V gene's germline CDR1 is SGDLS and CDR2 YYNGEE. The CDR3 DNA is TGTGCCAGCAGCGTACATGACGGGACAGGGGACAATACTGAAGCTTTCTTT. It is translated as CASSVHDGTGDNTEAFF.

This clonotype was observed a handful of times. The chain employs TRBV7-8 and TRBJ2-7; D call uncertain. V was clipped by 1 base and J by 1 base, with 5 bases between them. This CDR3 spans 13 amino acids. Germline values: CDR1 SGHVS, CDR2 FQNEAQ. This CDR3 is CASSLEWSYEQYF. DNA for the CDR3: TGTGCCAGCAGCTTAGAGTGGTCCTACGAGCAGTACTTC. The full variable domain, rest sourced from reference TRBV7-8 and TRBJ2-7, is GAGVSQSPRYKVAKRGQDVALRCDPISGHVSLFWYQQALGQGPEFLTYFQNEAQLDKSGLPSDRFFAERPEGSVSTLKIQRTQQEDSAVYLCASSLEWSYEQYFGPGTRLTVT.

The chain employs TRBV11-3 and TRBJ1-2; tentatively, D is TRBD1 (5 bases). The V gene lost 5 bases and the J gene lost 1 base, with 8 bases spanning the gap. This CDR3 region has 13 residues. Germline V gene sequence: CDR1 SGHNT, CDR2 YENEEA. CDR3 region: CASSQGDNYGYTF. The CDR3 DNA reads as TGTGCCAGCAGCCAGGGTGATAACTATGGCTACACCTTC.

The chain combines TRBV7-2 with TRBJ1-1; D unresolved. The germline V gene has CDR1 SGHTA and CDR2 FQGNSA. Between the trimmed V and J ends, which lost 4 bases and 10 bases, there was a span of 10 bases. The CDR3 runs 11 residues. The CDR3 DNA follows: TGTGCCAGCAGCTCTCAATCGGGAGCTTTCTTT. Its protein is CASSSQSGAFF.

This clonotype was seen at least ten times. The J gene is TRBJ1-2, the V gene TRBV6-1; no clear D gene. The V gene's germline CDR1 is MNHNS and CDR2 SASEGT. V lost 1 base to trimming and J lost 7 bases, with 10 bases between them. This CDR3 region has 13 residues. CDR3: CASSEEPRGGYTF. In DNA, the CDR3 is TGTGCCAGCAGTGAAGAACCTCGGGGTGGCTACACCTTC.

To note about this clonotype: At one end the junction does not follow the germline gene, possibly because of a read error. V gene TRBV6-2 or TRBV6-3 combines with J gene TRBJ2-7; no clear D. The CDR3 runs to 17 residues. Germline values: CDR1 MNHEY, CDR2 SVGEGT. DNA for the CDR3: TGTGCCAGCAGTTACTCCCCTCTAAGAACGGCCTCCTGCGAGCAGTACTTC. Its protein is CASSYSPLRTASCEQYF.

A few counts support this clonotype. This rearrangement joins TRBV7-9 to TRBJ1-1; no reliable D call. Germline CDR1 reads SEHNR; CDR2 reads FQNEAQ (reference sequence). V was shortened by 3 bases and J by 3 bases, with 5 bases between the two germline ends. The CDR3 is made up of 12 amino acids. The CDR3 nucleotides read TGTGCCAGCAGCTTCCGACACACTGAAGCTTTCTTT. Protein: CASSFRHTEAFF. The whole variable domain, filled in from reference TRBV7-9 and TRBJ1-1, reads DTGVSQNPRHKITKRGQNVTFRCDPISEHNRLYWYRQTLGQGPEFLTYFQNEAQLEKSRLLSDRFSAERPKGSFSTLEIQRTEQGDSAMYLCASSFRHTEAFFGQGTRLTVV.

A few counts support this clonotype. This sequence joins TRBV4-1 and TRBJ1-2; D may be TRBD1 (5 bases). V dropped 0 bases and J dropped 2 bases, with 7 bases sitting between them. Germline V gene sequence: CDR1 MGHRA, CDR2 YSYEKL. There are 14 residues in the CDR3. CDR3 region: CASSQDTGNYGYTF. Written as DNA, the CDR3 is TGCGCCAGCAGCCAAGATACAGGAAACTATGGCTACACCTTC.

The chain couples TRBV6-2 or TRBV6-3 to TRBJ2-7; D is ambiguous. V gave up 10 bases and J gave up 0 bases, with 10 bases separating them. This CDR3 contains 12 residues. CDR1 is MNHEY, CDR2 SVGEGT, per germline. CDR3 protein: CATYGDSYEQYF. Here the CDR3 DNA reads TGTGCCACCTACGGTGACTCCTACGAGCAGTACTTC.